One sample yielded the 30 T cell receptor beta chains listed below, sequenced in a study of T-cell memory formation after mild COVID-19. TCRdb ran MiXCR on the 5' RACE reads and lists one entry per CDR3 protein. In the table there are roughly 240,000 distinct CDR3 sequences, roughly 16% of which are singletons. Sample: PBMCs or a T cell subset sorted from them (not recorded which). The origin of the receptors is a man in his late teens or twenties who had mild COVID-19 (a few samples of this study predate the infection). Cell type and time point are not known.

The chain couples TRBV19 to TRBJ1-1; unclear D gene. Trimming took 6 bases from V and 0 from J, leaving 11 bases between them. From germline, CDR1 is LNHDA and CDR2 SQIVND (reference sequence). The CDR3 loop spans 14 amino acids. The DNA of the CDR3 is TGTGCCAGTAGGCTTGGCGTCGTGAACACTGAAGCTTTCTTT. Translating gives CASRLGVVNTEAFF.

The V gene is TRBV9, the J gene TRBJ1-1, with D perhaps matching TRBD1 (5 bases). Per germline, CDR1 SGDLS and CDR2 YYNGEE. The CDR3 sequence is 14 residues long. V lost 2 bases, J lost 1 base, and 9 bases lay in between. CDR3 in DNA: TGTGCCAGCAGCGTCCAGGGCGCGAACACTGAAGCTTTCTTT. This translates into CASSVQGANTEAFF. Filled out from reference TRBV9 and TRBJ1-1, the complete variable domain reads DSGVTQTPKHLITATGQRVTLRCSPRSGDLSVYWYQQSLDQGLQFLIQYYNGEERAKGNILERFSAQQFPDLHSELNLSSLELGDSALYFCASSVQGANTEAFFGQGTRLTVV.

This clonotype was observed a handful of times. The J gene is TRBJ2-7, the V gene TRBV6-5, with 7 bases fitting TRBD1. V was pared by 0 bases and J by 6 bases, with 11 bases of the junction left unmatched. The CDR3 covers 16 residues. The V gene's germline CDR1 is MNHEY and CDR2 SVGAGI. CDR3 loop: CASSYSTQGGQFEQYF. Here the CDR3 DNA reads TGTGCCAGCAGTTACTCGACTCAAGGGGGCCAATTCGAGCAGTACTTC.

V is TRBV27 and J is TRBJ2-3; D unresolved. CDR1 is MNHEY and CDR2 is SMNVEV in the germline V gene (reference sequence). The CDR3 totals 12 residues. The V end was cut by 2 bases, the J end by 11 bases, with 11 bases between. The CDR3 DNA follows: TGTGCCAGCAGTTTAGATTGGTCAGAGCAGTATTTT. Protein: CASSLDWSEQYF.

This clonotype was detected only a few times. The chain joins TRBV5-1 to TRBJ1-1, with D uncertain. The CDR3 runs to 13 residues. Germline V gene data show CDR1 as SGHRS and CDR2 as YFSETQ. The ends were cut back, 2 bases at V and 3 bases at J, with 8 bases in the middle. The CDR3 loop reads CASSFGPDTEAFF. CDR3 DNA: TGCGCCAGCAGCTTCGGGCCCGACACTGAAGCTTTCTTT.

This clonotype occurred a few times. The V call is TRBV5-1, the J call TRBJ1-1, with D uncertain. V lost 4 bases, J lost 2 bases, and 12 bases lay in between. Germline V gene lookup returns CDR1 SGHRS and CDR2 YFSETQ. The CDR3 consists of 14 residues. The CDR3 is CASSPGFGNTEAFF. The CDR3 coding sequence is TGCGCCAGCAGCCCTGGTTTTGGTAACACTGAAGCTTTCTTT.

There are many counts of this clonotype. The CDR3 sequence is CASSEEGSSTDTQYF. The CDR3 DNA reads as TGTGCCAGCAGTGAAGAGGGATCTAGCACAGATACGCAGTATTTT. This chain joins TRBV6-4 and TRBJ2-3; TRBD2 is a possible D gene (5 bases). The V gene lost 3 bases and the J gene lost 0 bases, with 10 bases spanning the gap. Per the germline V gene, CDR1 is MRHNA and CDR2 is SNTAGT. The CDR3 extends over 15 amino acids.

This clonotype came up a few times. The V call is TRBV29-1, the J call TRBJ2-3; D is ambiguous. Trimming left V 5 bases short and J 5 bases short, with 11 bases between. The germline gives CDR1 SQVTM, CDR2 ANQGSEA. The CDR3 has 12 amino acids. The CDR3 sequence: CSVPLNEDTQYF. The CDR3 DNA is TGCAGCGTTCCCCTTAATGAAGATACGCAGTATTTT.

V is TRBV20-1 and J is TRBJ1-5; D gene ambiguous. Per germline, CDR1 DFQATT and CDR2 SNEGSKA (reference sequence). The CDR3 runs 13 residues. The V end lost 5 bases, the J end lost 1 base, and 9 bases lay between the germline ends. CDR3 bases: TGCAGTGCTTATGAGCGGAGCAATCAGCCCCAGCATTTT. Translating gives CSAYERSNQPQHF.

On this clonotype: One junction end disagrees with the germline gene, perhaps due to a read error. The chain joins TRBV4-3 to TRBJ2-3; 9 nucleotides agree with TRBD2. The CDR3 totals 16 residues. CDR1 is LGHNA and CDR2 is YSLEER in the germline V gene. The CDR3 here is CASSQEPAGGTDTQYF. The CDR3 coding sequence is TGCGCCAGCAGCCAAGAACCAGCGGGGGGCACAGATACGCAGTATTTC.

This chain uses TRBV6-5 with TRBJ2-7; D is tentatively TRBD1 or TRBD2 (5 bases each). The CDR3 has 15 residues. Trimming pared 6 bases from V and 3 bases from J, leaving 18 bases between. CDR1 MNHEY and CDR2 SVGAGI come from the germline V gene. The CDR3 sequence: CASRLGTGRSYEQYF. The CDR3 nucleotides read TGTGCCAGCAGACTGGGGACGGGACGGAGCTACGAGCAGTACTTC.

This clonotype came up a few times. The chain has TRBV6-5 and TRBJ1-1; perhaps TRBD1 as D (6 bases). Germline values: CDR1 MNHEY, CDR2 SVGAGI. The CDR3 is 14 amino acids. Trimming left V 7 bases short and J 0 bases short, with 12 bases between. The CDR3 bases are TGTGCCAGCAAGCTCGAGGGGGTGAACACTGAAGCTTTCTTT. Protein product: CASKLEGVNTEAFF.

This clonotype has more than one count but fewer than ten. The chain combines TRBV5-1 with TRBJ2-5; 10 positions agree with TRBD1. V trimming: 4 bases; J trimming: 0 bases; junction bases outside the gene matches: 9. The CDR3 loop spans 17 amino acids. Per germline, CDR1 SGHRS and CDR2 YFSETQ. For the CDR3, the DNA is TGCGCCAGCAGCCCGGGACAGGGGCCGGGGTACCAAGAGACCCAGTACTTC. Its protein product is CASSPGQGPGYQETQYF.

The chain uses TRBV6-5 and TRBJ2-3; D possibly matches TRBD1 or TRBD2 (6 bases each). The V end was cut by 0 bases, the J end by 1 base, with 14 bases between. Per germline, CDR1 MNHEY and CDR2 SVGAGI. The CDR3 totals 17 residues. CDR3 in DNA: TGTGCCAGCAGTTACTCTGGGGGCGGGGTTGGCACAGATACGCAGTATTTT. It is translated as CASSYSGGGVGTDTQYF.

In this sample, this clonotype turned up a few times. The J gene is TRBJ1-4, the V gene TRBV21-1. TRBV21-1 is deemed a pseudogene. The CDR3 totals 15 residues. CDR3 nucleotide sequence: TGTGCCAGCAGCAAAGAGGGAAGCCCAGGCGAAAAACTGTTTTTT. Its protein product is CASSKEGSPGEKLFF.

CDR3 loop: CASSLTGFGTDTQYF. In nucleotides, the CDR3 is TGTGCCAGCAGCCTTACAGGGTTCGGCACAGATACGCAGTATTTT. The J gene is TRBJ2-3, the V gene TRBV6-1, with a weak D call TRBD1 (6 bases). Germline CDR1 is MNHNS and CDR2 is SASEGT. Trimming took off 6 bases at V and 1 base at J, with 14 bases between the two ends. The CDR3 length is 15 residues.

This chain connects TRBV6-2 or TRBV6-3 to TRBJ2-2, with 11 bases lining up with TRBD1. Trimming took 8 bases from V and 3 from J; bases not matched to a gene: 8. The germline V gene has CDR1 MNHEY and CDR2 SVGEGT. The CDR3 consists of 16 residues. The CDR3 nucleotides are TGTGCCAGCCGGAACCCGGGACAGGGGGACACCGGGGAGCTGTTTTTT. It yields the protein CASRNPGQGDTGELFF.

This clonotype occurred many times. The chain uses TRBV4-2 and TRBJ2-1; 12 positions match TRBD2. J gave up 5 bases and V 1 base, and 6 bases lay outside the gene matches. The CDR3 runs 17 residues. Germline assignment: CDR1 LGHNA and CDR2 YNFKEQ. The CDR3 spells CASSQALLAGGHNEQFF. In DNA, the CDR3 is TGTGCCAGCAGCCAAGCCTTACTAGCGGGGGGACACAATGAGCAGTTCTTC.

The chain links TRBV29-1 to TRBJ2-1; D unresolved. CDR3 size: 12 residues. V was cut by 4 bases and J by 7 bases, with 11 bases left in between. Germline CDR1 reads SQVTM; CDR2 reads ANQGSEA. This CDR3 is CSVGSGGNEQFF. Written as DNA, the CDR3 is TGCAGCGTTGGATCGGGTGGGAATGAGCAGTTCTTC.

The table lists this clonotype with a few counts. The CDR3 loop is CASSSLSGRTQYF. The CDR3, as DNA: TGTGCCAGCAGCTCACTTAGCGGGCGGACCCAGTACTTC. The V call is TRBV7-6, the J call TRBJ2-5; 7 bases fit TRBD2. The CDR3 sequence is 13 residues long. Germline loops: CDR1 SGHVS, CDR2 FNYEAQ. The V segment lost 4 bases and the J segment 7 bases; nucleotides outside the gene matches: 6. The full variable domain, its missing parts supplied by reference TRBV7-6 and TRBJ2-5, is GAGVSQSPRYKVTKRGQDVALRCDPISGHVSLYWYRQALGQGPEFLTYFNYEAQQDKSGLPNDRFSAERPEGSISTLTIQRTEQRDSAMYRCASSSLSGRTQYFGPGTRLLVL.

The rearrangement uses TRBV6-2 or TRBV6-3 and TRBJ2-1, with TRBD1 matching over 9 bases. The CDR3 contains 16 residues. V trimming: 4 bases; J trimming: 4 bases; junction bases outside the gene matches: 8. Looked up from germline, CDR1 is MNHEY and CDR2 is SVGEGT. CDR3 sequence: CASSSGTGRSYNEQFF. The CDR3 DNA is TGTGCCAGCAGTTCTGGGACAGGGAGGTCATACAATGAGCAGTTCTTC.

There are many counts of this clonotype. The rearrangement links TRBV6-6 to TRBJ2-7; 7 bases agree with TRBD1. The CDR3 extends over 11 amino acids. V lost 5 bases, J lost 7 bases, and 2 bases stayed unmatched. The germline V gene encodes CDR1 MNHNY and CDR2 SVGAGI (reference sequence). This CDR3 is CASSPDREQYF. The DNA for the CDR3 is TGTGCCAGCAGTCCGGACAGGGAGCAGTACTTC.

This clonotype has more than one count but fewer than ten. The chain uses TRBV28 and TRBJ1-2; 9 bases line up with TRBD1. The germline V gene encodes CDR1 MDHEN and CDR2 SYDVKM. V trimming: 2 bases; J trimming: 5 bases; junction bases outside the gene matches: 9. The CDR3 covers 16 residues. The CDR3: CASSLRDRARSYGYTF. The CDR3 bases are TGTGCCAGCAGTTTAAGGGACAGGGCCCGCTCTTATGGCTACACCTTC.

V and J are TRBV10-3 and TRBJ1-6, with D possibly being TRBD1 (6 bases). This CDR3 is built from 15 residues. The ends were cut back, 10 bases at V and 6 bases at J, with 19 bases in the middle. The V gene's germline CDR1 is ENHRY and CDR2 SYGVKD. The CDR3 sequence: CATFGGMGGNSPLHF. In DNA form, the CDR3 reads TGTGCCACCTTCGGGGGCATGGGGGGTAATTCACCCCTCCACTTT.

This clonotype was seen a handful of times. CDR3 amino acids: CASSQHAFRDRGTDTQYF. As DNA, the CDR3 is TGCGCCAGCAGCCAACATGCCTTCCGGGACAGAGGCACAGATACGCAGTATTTT. The genes are TRBV4-1 and TRBJ2-3, with TRBD1 identical over 7 bases. The V gene's germline CDR1 is MGHRA and CDR2 YSYEKL. Trimming at V came to 2 bases and at J to 1 base, leaving 12 bases not matched to a gene. This CDR3 region has 18 residues.

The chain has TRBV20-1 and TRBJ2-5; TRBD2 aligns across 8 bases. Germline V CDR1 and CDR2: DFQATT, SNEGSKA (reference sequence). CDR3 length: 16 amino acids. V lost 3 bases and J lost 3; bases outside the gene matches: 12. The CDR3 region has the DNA TGCAGTGCTAGGGGAGGCCCGGGGGGGGCGGAAGAGACCCAGTACTTC. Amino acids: CSARGGPGGAEETQYF.

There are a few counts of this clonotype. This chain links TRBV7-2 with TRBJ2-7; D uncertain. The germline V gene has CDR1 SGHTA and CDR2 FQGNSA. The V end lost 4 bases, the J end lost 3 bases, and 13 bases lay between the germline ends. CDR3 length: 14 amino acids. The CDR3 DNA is TGTGCCAGCAGCTCACCGGGCGGATACTACGAGCAGTACTTC. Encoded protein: CASSSPGGYYEQYF.

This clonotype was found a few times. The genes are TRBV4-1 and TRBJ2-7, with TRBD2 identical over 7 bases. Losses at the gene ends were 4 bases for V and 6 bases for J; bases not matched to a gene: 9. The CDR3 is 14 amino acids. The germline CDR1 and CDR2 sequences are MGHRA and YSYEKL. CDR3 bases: TGCGCCAGCAGCCCGGCCCCGCTAGCGGTCGAGCAGTACTTC. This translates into CASSPAPLAVEQYF.

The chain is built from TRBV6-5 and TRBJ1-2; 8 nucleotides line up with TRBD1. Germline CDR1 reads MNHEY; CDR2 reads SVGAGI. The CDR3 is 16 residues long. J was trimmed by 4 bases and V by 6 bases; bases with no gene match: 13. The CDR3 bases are TGTGCCAGCAGGCCACGGGCGGGACAGGAGTTCTATGGCTACACCTTC. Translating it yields CASRPRAGQEFYGYTF.

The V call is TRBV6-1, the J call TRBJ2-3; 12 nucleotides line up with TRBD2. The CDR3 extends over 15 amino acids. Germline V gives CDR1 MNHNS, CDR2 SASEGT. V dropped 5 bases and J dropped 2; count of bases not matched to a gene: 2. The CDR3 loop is CASSRTSGATDTQYF. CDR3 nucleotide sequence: TGTGCCAGCAGTCGGACTAGCGGGGCCACAGATACGCAGTATTTT.